Listed here are 10 T cell receptor beta chains from one sample, sequenced in a study of cytomegalovirus exposure and HLA in healthy donors. 13 Jbeta primers and 60 Vbeta primers were used for the PCR. The protocol was immunoSEQ multiplex PCR, while the TCRdb copy is restricted to in-frame clones and leaves out a portion. This sample has some 180,000 clones, with roughly 84% found just once. The sample consisted of PBMCs. These receptors were taken from a girl under three years old in good health and CMV-seronegative.

The chain has TRBV4-2 and TRBJ2-1, with D tentatively TRBD2 (5 bases). CDR3 size: 16 residues. The germline CDR1 and CDR2 sequences are LGHNA and YNFKEQ. Trimming left V 0 bases short and J 10 bases short, with 19 bases between. CDR3 sequence reads: CASSQESTPRAGEQFF. Here the CDR3 DNA reads TGTGCCAGCAGCCAAGAATCGACTCCGCGGGCCGGGGAGCAGTTCTTC.

The chain carries TRBV27 and TRBJ1-4; D ambiguous. V was trimmed by 3 bases and J by 5 bases, leaving 13 bases between them. In germline, CDR1 is MNHEY, CDR2 SMNVEV (reference sequence). This CDR3 contains 15 residues. The CDR3 DNA reads TGTGCCAGCAGTTTGACCCCAGGCCGCAATGAAAAACTGTTTTTT. Amino acid sequence: CASSLTPGRNEKLFF.

The V and J genes are TRBV20-1 and TRBJ2-2; D remains ambiguous. Trimming left V 3 bases short and J 5 bases short, with 4 bases between. Germline lookup yields CDR1 DFQATT and CDR2 SNEGSKA (reference sequence). The CDR3 consists of 11 residues. The CDR3 loop reads CSASRTGELFF. CDR3 in DNA: TGCAGTGCTAGCAGGACCGGGGAGCTGTTTTTT.

The chain has TRBV5-1 and TRBJ2-2; TRBD2 is a possible D gene (5 bases). CDR3 length: 16 residues. Germline CDR1 is SGHRS and CDR2 is YFSETQ. Trimming stripped 4 bases from V and 4 bases from J, with 17 bases between. The CDR3 sequence is CASSRTEGSGTGELFF. The CDR3 DNA reads TGCGCCAGCAGCAGGACCGAGGGATCGGGCACCGGGGAGCTGTTTTTT.

This rearrangement joins TRBV2 to TRBJ1-1, with a possible D match to TRBD1 (6 bases). In germline, CDR1 is SNHLY, CDR2 FYNNEI. The CDR3 length is 15 residues. V shed 6 bases and J shed 1 base, with 15 bases lying between them. CDR3 sequence (DNA): TGTGCCAGCAGGGCTAACAGGGTCGAGAACACTGAAGCTTTCTTT. Its protein product is CASRANRVENTEAFF.

The chain employs TRBV5-5 and TRBJ2-1; 10 bases are shared with TRBD1. V lost 1 base, J lost 2 bases, and 3 bases stayed unmatched. This CDR3 spans 16 amino acids. Germline V CDR1 and CDR2: SGHKS, YYEKEE (reference sequence). CDR3: CASSLTDRGPYNEQFF. DNA for the CDR3: TGTGCCAGCAGCTTGACCGACAGGGGGCCCTACAATGAGCAGTTCTTC.

The J gene is TRBJ2-3, the V gene TRBV5-1, with 10 bases aligning to TRBD2. The V and J ends lost 5 bases and 4 bases, in that order; junction bases with no gene match: 4. The CDR3 totals 14 residues. CDR1 is SGHRS and CDR2 is YFSETQ in the germline V gene. CDR3 in DNA: TGCGCCAGCAGGCAACTAGCGGGGTCAGATACGCAGTATTTT. Protein: CASRQLAGSDTQYF.

The chain carries TRBV7-9 and TRBJ1-1; D ambiguous. This CDR3 region has 15 residues. CDR1 is SEHNR and CDR2 is FQNEAQ in the germline V gene (reference sequence). V lost 6 bases and J 8 bases, leaving 22 bases between the germline ends. This CDR3 reads CASSGTRSPSREAFF. The DNA of the CDR3 is TGTGCCAGCAGTGGTACCCGCAGTCCCTCCCGAGAAGCTTTCTTT. The full variable domain, with the rest looked up from reference TRBV7-9 and TRBJ1-1, is DTGVSQNPRHKITKRGQNVTFRCDPISEHNRLYWYRQTLGQGPEFLTYFQNEAQLEKSRLLSDRFSAERPKGSFSTLEIQRTEQGDSAMYLCASSGTRSPSREAFFGQGTRLTVV.

The gene calls are TRBV5-1 and TRBJ2-2, with TRBD1 identical over 7 bases. The CDR3 has 19 amino acids. Looked up from germline, CDR1 is SGHRS and CDR2 is YFSETQ. V lost 0 bases and J lost 3; bases outside the gene matches: 14. CDR3 region: CASSLAAQTGNRYTGELFF. The CDR3 nucleotides are TGCGCCAGCAGCTTGGCAGCCCAGACAGGGAACCGGTACACCGGGGAGCTGTTTTTT.

V gene TRBV7-3 combines with J gene TRBJ2-3, with D possibly matching TRBD1 (5 bases). Looked up from germline, CDR1 is SGHTA and CDR2 is FQGTGA. The V end lost 1 base, the J end lost 6 bases, and 17 bases lay between the germline ends. The length of the CDR3 is 16 residues. CDR3 loop: CASSLSKGMRRDTQYF. CDR3 nucleotides: TGTGCCAGCAGCTTAAGTAAGGGGATGAGGCGGGATACGCAGTATTTT.